What follows describes a single T cell receptor beta chain. Measured with immunoSEQ multiplex PCR; TCRdb has only the in-frame clones, and not every one. The data show fewer than 450,000 clones, roughly 88% seen once. Cohort 3 donors counted as recovered after two negative PCRs, clearance, or resolved symptoms. The sample belongs to a study of blood T cell repertoires in COVID-19. There are 13 residues in the CDR3. The germline V gene encodes CDR1 WNHNN and CDR2 SYGVQD (reference sequence). Deletions cut 2 bases from V and 5 bases from J, with 7 bases between. Sequenced: PBMCs or T cells enriched from blood (not recorded which). The chain is built from TRBV10-1 and TRBJ2-1, with D tentatively TRBD2 (5 bases). This receptor was taken from a man aged 18 to 29 who had recovered from COVID-19. The CDR3 here is CASSELGDNEQFF. The CDR3 DNA follows: TGCGCCAGCAGTGAGCTGGGAGACAATGAGCAGTTCTTC.